This record looks at one TCR beta chain sequence and its context. Antigen: not known. This sample was taken from a study of chemoradiotherapy in HPV16-positive cancers. Study as a whole: Candidate HPV-specific clones and shared TCR motifs came from a couple of HPV16-positive patients. Study-wide results and caveats: The functional HPV-specific definition rests on just two HPV16-positive patients. Non-HPV-specific T cells did not expand in tumors during treatment, whereas candidate HPV-specific clones and E7-related motifs did.

Profiled with immunoSEQ multiplex PCR; TCRdb holds only in-frame clones, not every one. This table holds about 36,000 clones, about nine tenths found once. Repertoires were sampled repeatedly during chemoradiotherapy. V gave up 6 bases and J gave up 7 bases; unmatched junction bases: 9. The CDR3 totals 15 residues. Germline V lookup: CDR1 KGHSH, CDR2 LQKENI. The sample was blood, taken from a patient who underwent chemoradiotherapy. The receptor was derived from a human donor with HPV-associated anogenital cancer. The chain is built from TRBV18 and TRBJ2-2, with 9 bases that match TRBD1. The CDR3: CASSATGGDNGELFF. The CDR3 DNA reads TGTGCCAGCTCGGCCACAGGGGGCGATAACGGGGAGCTGTTTTTT.